The source of this T cell receptor beta chain is a study of control samples from healthy donors and cancer patients. This table comes from immunoSEQ multiplex PCR, and its TCRdb copy is limited to in-frame clones, with some not included. The sample has fewer than 200,000 clones; roughly 88% are singletons. Germline CDR1 is LNHDA and CDR2 is SQIVND (reference sequence). This CDR3 region has 13 residues. The ends were cut back, 6 bases at V and 7 bases at J, with 13 bases in the middle. This rearrangement joins TRBV19 to TRBJ2-4; no definite D call. Sequencing input: blood. The receptor was derived from a woman aged 25 to 45 in good health. In DNA form, the CDR3 reads TGTGCCAGTAGCATCCCTCCCTTGAACATTCAGTACTTC. Translated, it gives CASSIPPLNIQYF.